What follows describes a single T cell receptor (beta chain). No antigen is known for it. The germline gives CDR1 LGHNT, CDR2 FRNRAP. This CDR3 is 18 amino acids long. Losses at the gene ends were 1 base for V and 1 base for J; bases not matched to a gene: 10. TCRdb keeps only in-frame clones here, not all; method: immunoSEQ multiplex PCR. The sample lists about 73,000 clones; 70% to 90% were seen once. The data were obtained in a study of OX40 agonist ivuxolimab in advanced cancers. Overall study: A diagnosis of hepatocellular carcinoma, melanoma, renal cell or head and neck cancer was present in dose-escalation patients.

The study's findings and limits: Normalized T-cell clonal expansion was also low in some nonresponders.

The TCR comes from an adult with an advanced solid tumor such as melanoma, head and neck, liver or kidney cancer. The chain couples TRBV12-5 to TRBJ2-3; 8 nucleotides align to TRBD2. Sequencing used CD4+ or CD8+ T cells sorted from blood, obtained in a trial of the OX40 agonist ivuxolimab. CDR3 coding DNA: TGTGCTAGTGGTTTGGCCCTCGAGGCGGGAGGCCGCACAGATACGCAGTATTTT. This encodes CASGLALEAGGRTDTQYF.